This T cell receptor beta chain derives from a study of blood T cell repertoires in COVID-19. TCRdb's table, derived via immunoSEQ multiplex PCR, lists solely in-frame clones and lacks some. The data contain around 130,000 clones, roughly 90% of them singletons. This sequence originates from a man aged 60 to 69 with COVID-19, enrolled during active disease. Sequenced input: peripheral blood.

The CDR3: CASSPTRSSGNTIYF. As DNA, the CDR3 is TGTGCCAGCAGCCCCACAAGATCGTCGGGAAACACCATATATTTT. The chain employs TRBV7-3 and TRBJ1-3; D is undetermined. V was shortened by 5 bases and J by 4 bases, with 15 bases between the two germline ends. The germline V gene has CDR1 SGHTA and CDR2 FQGTGA. The CDR3 is 15 residues long.